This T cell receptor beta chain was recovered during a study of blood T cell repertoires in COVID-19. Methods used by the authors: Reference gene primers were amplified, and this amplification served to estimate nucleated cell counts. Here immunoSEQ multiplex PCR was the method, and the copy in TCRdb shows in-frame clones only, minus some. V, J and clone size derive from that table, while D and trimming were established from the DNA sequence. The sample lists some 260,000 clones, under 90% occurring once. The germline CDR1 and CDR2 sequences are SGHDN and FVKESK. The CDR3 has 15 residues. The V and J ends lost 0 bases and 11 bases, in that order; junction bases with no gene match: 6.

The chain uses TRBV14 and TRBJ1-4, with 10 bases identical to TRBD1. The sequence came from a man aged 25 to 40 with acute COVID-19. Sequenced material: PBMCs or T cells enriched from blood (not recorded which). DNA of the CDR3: TGTGCCAGCAGCCAAGATTGGACAGGGGGGGACAAACTGTTTTTT. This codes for CASSQDWTGGDKLFF.